This record covers a single T cell receptor (beta chain). Antigen: not known. After removal of 3 bases from V and 0 bases from J, the junction contained 7 bases not matched to a gene. Germline assignment: CDR1 SNHLY and CDR2 FYNNEI. The CDR3 has 18 amino acids. This record comes from a study of cytomegalovirus exposure and HLA in healthy donors. Study-wide points: V segments that were indistinguishable, TRBV6-2 and TRBV6-3 among them, were omitted from analysis. Among donors in an Asian-associated ancestry cluster, a later analysis reportedly found fewer N-insertions than the approximately 700-donor mean. The study recorded about 160 TCR beta chains that were cytomegalovirus-associated.

The PCR was carried out with 60 Vbeta primers and 13 Jbeta primers. Produced via immunoSEQ multiplex PCR; TCRdb's table is partial and in-frame only. This table holds roughly 110,000 clones, roughly 70% found once. This TCR came from a man aged 25 to 40 in good health and CMV-seropositive. The source material was PBMCs. V usage is TRBV2 and J usage is TRBJ2-3; 12 bases are shared with TRBD2. The CDR3 bases are TGTGCCAGCAGTGAGAGACTAGCGGGGGTAACTAGCACAGATACGCAGTATTTT. It translates to CASSERLAGVTSTDTQYF.